This record looks at one T cell receptor beta chain sequence and its context. The antigen remains undetermined. This sample is drawn from a study of blood T cells in healthy people across ages. Findings and caveats of the study: Getting older went along with TCR beta diversity per million T cells dropping roughly linearly. In long-lived donors, naive CD4+ cell counts and diversity exceeded those of aged donors.

A J-beta primer mix and a sample-barcoded 5' primer were used in a second PCR of roughly 7 to 12 cycles. TCRdb redid the calling of the 5' RACE reads with MiXCR, one entry per CDR3 protein. The sample carries 800,000 to 950,000 distinct CDR3 sequences, 36% recorded once. The receptor was isolated from a young man in good health. Input material: blood.

In nucleotides, the CDR3 is TGTGCCAGCAGCCAAGTGGGGCTCGATGAGCAGTACTTC. It translates to CASSQVGLDEQYF. The rearrangement uses TRBV3-1 and TRBJ2-5, with D perhaps matching TRBD1 (5 bases). From germline, CDR1 is LGHDT and CDR2 YNNKEL (reference sequence). Trimming took off 1 base at V and 11 bases at J, with 14 bases between the two ends. The CDR3 has 13 amino acids.